Given below is one T cell receptor (beta chain) in context. The CDR3 contains 13 residues. V shed 3 bases and J shed 13 bases, with 16 bases lying between them. Isolation of PBMCs gave at least 6 million cells per sample. This entry belongs to a study of blood T cells in healthy people across ages. Together with a sample-barcoded 5' primer, a J-beta primer mix was included in a second PCR lasting about 6 to 11 cycles. TCRdb re-called the 5' RACE reads with MiXCR, one entry per CDR3 protein. Among roughly 1,500,000 distinct CDR3 sequences listed, around 42% were seen once. The source of this sequence is a woman aged 18-29 years in good health. Sequencing was done on a sample of blood. The chain has TRBV12-3 or TRBV12-4 and TRBJ2-4; TRBD2 might be the D (5 bases). The CDR3 coding sequence is TGTGCCAGCAGTTTGCGGCCGCGTGGGGAGCAGTACTTC. It translates to CASSLRPRGEQYF.